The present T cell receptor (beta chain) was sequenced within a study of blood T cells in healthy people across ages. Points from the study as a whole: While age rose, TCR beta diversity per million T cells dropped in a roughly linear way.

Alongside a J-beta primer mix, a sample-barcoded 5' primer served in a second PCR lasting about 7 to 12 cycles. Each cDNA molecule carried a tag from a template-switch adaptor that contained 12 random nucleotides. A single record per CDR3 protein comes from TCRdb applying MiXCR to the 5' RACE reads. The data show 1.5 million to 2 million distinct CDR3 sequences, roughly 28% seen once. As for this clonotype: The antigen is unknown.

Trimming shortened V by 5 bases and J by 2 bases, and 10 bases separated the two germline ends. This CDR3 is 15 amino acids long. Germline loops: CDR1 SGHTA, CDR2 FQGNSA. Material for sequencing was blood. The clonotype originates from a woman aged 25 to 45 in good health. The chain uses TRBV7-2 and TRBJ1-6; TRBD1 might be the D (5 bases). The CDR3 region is CASSARETYNSPLHF. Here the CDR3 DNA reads TGTGCCAGCAGCGCCAGGGAAACCTATAATTCACCCCTCCACTTT. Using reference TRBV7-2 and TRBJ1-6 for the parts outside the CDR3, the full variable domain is GAGVSQSPSNKVTEKGKDVELRCDPISGHTALYWYRQSLGQGLEFLIYFQGNSAPDKSGLPSDRFSAERTGGSVSTLTIQRTQQEDSAVYLCASSARETYNSPLHFGNGTRLTVT.